Following are 9 T cell receptor beta chains from one sample sequenced in a study of blood T cell repertoires in COVID-19. Using immunoSEQ multiplex PCR, the repertoire was profiled, and TCRdb retains in-frame clones only, with some absent. The sample carries hundreds of thousands of clones, roughly 90% recorded once. The material sequenced was PBMCs or T cells enriched from blood (not recorded which). Receptor source: a woman between 50 and 59 years old who had recovered from COVID-19.

The chain carries TRBV6-5 and TRBJ2-7; 11 nucleotides agree with TRBD2. Germline CDR1 MNHEY, CDR2 SVGAGI. The CDR3 is 14 amino acids. J lost 1 base, V lost 10 bases, and 6 bases had no gene match. CDR3 sequence reads: CATLWTSGSYEQYF. As DNA, the CDR3 is TGTGCCACCTTATGGACTAGCGGGTCCTACGAGCAGTACTTC.

This chain uses TRBV4-3 with TRBJ1-4, with D possibly TRBD1 on 5 matching bases. Germline V gene lookup returns CDR1 LGHNA and CDR2 YSLEER. The CDR3 has 16 amino acids. V dropped 4 bases and J dropped 1 base, with 13 bases sitting between them. CDR3 DNA: TGCGCCAGCAGCCGTACTACAGGCCTAACTAATGAAAAACTGTTTTTT. Protein sequence: CASSRTTGLTNEKLFF.

The gene calls are TRBV25-1 and TRBJ2-7; 9 nucleotides match TRBD1. CDR3 length: 14 amino acids. From germline, CDR1 is MGHDK and CDR2 SYGVNS. Unmatched junction bases numbered 5, after V lost 5 bases and J lost 3 bases. In DNA form, the CDR3 reads TGTGCCAGCAGTTCAGACAGGGGGGGCTACGAGCAGTACTTC. It translates to CASSSDRGGYEQYF.

The chain joins TRBV28 to TRBJ2-7, with 8 bases identical to TRBD2. The CDR3 loop spans 16 amino acids. Germline CDR1 and CDR2: MDHEN and SYDVKM. With V trimmed by 6 bases and J by 0 bases, 10 bases remained unmatched. CDR3 sequence reads: CASSPLSAGGSYEQYF. CDR3 nucleotides: TGTGCCAGCAGCCCTTTATCGGCGGGAGGCTCCTACGAGCAGTACTTC.

The gene calls are TRBV5-1 and TRBJ2-2; the match to TRBD2 covers 9 bases. The CDR3 is made up of 20 amino acids. Trimming at V came to 8 bases and at J to 1 base, leaving 21 bases not matched to a gene. Germline V gene sequence: CDR1 SGHRS, CDR2 YFSETQ. The CDR3 DNA reads TGCGCCAGTCACCGATTAACCCCTTTTAGCGGGAGTTTGAACACCGGGGAGCTGTTTTTT. This encodes CASHRLTPFSGSLNTGELFF. Together with reference TRBV5-1 and TRBJ2-2, the CDR3 gives the full variable domain: KAGVTQTPRYLIKTRGQQVTLSCSPISGHRSVSWYQQTPGQGLQFLFEYFSETQRNKGNFPGRFSGRQFSNSRSEMNVSTLELGDSALYLCASHRLTPFSGSLNTGELFFGEGSRLTVL.

CDR3 bases: TGTGCCAGCTCCGTTGAAGGCAGGGTCAATCAGCCCCAGCATTTT. Protein product: CASSVEGRVNQPQHF. V usage is TRBV2 and J usage is TRBJ1-5, with D possibly matching TRBD1 (5 bases). V lost 8 bases and J lost 3, with 17 bases in between. CDR3 length: 15 residues. The V gene's germline CDR1 is SNHLY and CDR2 FYNNEI.

The chain couples TRBV29-1 to TRBJ2-2, with TRBD1 matching 11 bases. J lost 3 bases, V lost 7 bases, and 1 base had no gene match. The germline gives CDR1 SQVTM, CDR2 ANQGSEA. The CDR3 is 13 amino acids. CDR3 in amino acids: CSGGQGDTGELFF. The DNA for the CDR3 is TGCAGCGGGGGACAGGGGGACACCGGGGAGCTGTTTTTT.

The chain is built from TRBV11-2 and TRBJ1-4, with 8 positions matching TRBD1. The CDR3 spans 17 residues. Germline V gene data show CDR1 as SGHAT and CDR2 as FQNNGV. V trimming: 4 bases; J trimming: 7 bases; junction bases outside the gene matches: 14. CDR3 nucleotides: TGTGCCAGCAGCTACTCATTTGCAGGGGGCTGGAGTGAAAAACTGTTTTTT. Translated: CASSYSFAGGWSEKLFF.

V and J are TRBV7-6 and TRBJ1-1; tentatively, D is TRBD1 (5 bases). The CDR3 contains 15 residues. CDR1 is SGHVS and CDR2 is FNYEAQ in the germline V gene. Trimming left V 5 bases short and J 1 base short, with 14 bases between. This chain's CDR3 is CASSPRAGRNTEAFF. The CDR3 nucleotides read TGTGCCAGCAGCCCTAGGGCAGGGCGGAACACTGAAGCTTTCTTT.